The 32 T cell receptor beta chains given below trace back to one sample, sequenced in a study of T cells after yellow fever vaccination. TCRdb processed the 5' RACE reads anew with MiXCR; each CDR3 protein has one entry. The sample yields a few hundred thousand distinct CDR3 sequences, 6.8% seen once. Sequencing was performed on PBMCs, taken roughly 46 days after the first yellow fever vaccination. The receptors come from a man aged 18 to 30 who received the YFV17D yellow fever vaccine.

The V gene is TRBV18, the J gene TRBJ1-6; D uncertain. Germline V gene lookup returns CDR1 KGHSH and CDR2 LQKENI. V was pared by 2 bases and J by 8 bases, with 7 bases between. This CDR3 spans 13 amino acids. CDR3 sequence: CASSPGEDSPLHF. The CDR3, as DNA: TGTGCCAGCTCACCAGGGGAGGATTCACCCCTCCACTTT.

This clonotype was observed at least ten times. This chain joins TRBV5-1 and TRBJ1-1; TRBD1 agrees at 7 bases. Looked up from germline, CDR1 is SGHRS and CDR2 is YFSETQ. V shed 5 bases, J shed 1 base, and the junction held 5 bases outside the gene matches. This CDR3 is 14 amino acids long. In nucleotides, the CDR3 is TGCGCCAGCAGTGCCGACAGGGCGAACACTGAAGCTTTCTTT. Amino acids: CASSADRANTEAFF.

This clonotype was seen a handful of times. This sequence joins TRBV20-1 and TRBJ2-7, with D perhaps assigned TRBD1 or TRBD2 (5 bases each). Trimming removed 0 bases at V and 1 base at J, with 7 bases between. Germline assignment: CDR1 DFQATT and CDR2 SNEGSKA (reference sequence). This CDR3 spans 13 amino acids. CDR3 DNA sequence: TGCAGTGCTAGAGAGGGGGTGTCCTACGAGCAGTACGTC. It codes for CSAREGVSYEQYV.

In its sample, this clonotype was seen a few times. The rearrangement links TRBV5-6 to TRBJ2-1; no firm D call. V lost 0 bases to trimming and J lost 14 bases, with 9 bases between them. Germline values: CDR1 SGHDT, CDR2 YYEEEE. The CDR3 is made up of 11 amino acids. CDR3 coding DNA: TGTGCCAGCAGCTTGGACAGCCGTGAGTTCTTC. Translation: CASSLDSREFF.

The chain combines TRBV4-3 with TRBJ2-1, with TRBD1 as a possible D gene (6 bases). V dropped 0 bases and J dropped 6 bases, with 18 bases sitting between them. Germline CDR1 and CDR2: LGHNA and YSLEER. This CDR3 is 17 amino acids long. This CDR3 reads CASSQDRGQGFSNEQFF. The CDR3 DNA sequence: TGCGCCAGCAGCCAAGATAGAGGGCAGGGGTTTAGCAATGAGCAGTTCTTC.

The rearrangement joins TRBV5-1 to TRBJ1-1; 9 bases are shared with TRBD1. Germline CDR1 and CDR2: SGHRS and YFSETQ. Trimming at V came to 3 bases and at J to 5 bases, leaving 8 bases not matched to a gene. The CDR3 is 15 amino acids. In nucleotides, the CDR3 is TGCGCCAGCAGCTGGACAGGGGAAGGGGTGACTGAAGCTTTCTTT. Translation gives CASSWTGEGVTEAFF.

This clonotype has more than one count but fewer than ten. At one end, the junction sequence differs from germline, possibly due to a read error. The chain combines TRBV20-1 with TRBJ2-1, with TRBD2 identical over 9 bases. CDR1 is DFQATT, CDR2 SNEGSKA, per germline (reference sequence). This CDR3 has 14 residues. CDR3 DNA sequence: TGCAGTGCGAGAGATGGCGGGGGGGACAATGAGCAGTTCTTC. Its translation: CSARDGGGDNEQFF.

This clonotype was counted many times. The gene calls are TRBV29-1 and TRBJ2-3; D might be TRBD1 (6 bases). The CDR3 length is 13 residues. CDR1 and CDR2 from the germline V gene are SQVTM and ANQGSEA. The ends were cut back, 7 bases at V and 0 bases at J, with 11 bases in the middle. For the CDR3, the DNA is TGCAGCGCTGGGACACCAAGCACAGATACGCAGTATTTT. Protein: CSAGTPSTDTQYF.

This chain joins TRBV7-2 and TRBJ2-3; a possible D gene is TRBD2 (5 bases). This CDR3 has 16 amino acids. V was pared by 5 bases and J by 4 bases, with 19 bases between. CDR1 SGHTA and CDR2 FQGNSA come from the germline V gene. The CDR3 region has the DNA TGTGCCAGCAGCATTTGGGCCGCGGGCAATCCAGATACGCAGTATTTT. Amino acids: CASSIWAAGNPDTQYF. Complete variable domain (other parts from reference TRBV7-2 and TRBJ2-3): GAGVSQSPSNKVTEKGKDVELRCDPISGHTALYWYRQSLGQGLEFLIYFQGNSAPDKSGLPSDRFSAERTGGSVSTLTIQRTQQEDSAVYLCASSIWAAGNPDTQYFGPGTRLTVL.

This sequence joins TRBV4-1 and TRBJ2-3, with D maybe TRBD1 (6 bases). Trimming took 2 bases from V and 0 from J, leaving 15 bases between them. From germline, CDR1 is MGHRA and CDR2 YSYEKL. The CDR3 is 17 residues long. The CDR3 here is CASSQRPIGQSTDTQYF. For the CDR3, the DNA is TGCGCCAGCAGCCAACGGCCAATAGGACAGAGCACAGATACGCAGTATTTT.

This clonotype was observed a handful of times. V and J are TRBV20-1 and TRBJ1-1; TRBD1 matches 9 bases. Germline V gene lookup returns CDR1 DFQATT and CDR2 SNEGSKA (reference sequence). The CDR3 length is 13 residues. J was trimmed by 1 base and V by 8 bases; bases with no gene match: 5. The CDR3 region has the DNA TGCAGTACGAGGGACAGGGAGAACACTGAAGCTTTCTTT. Its protein product is CSTRDRENTEAFF.

The V and J genes are TRBV11-2 and TRBJ2-7; D is possibly TRBD1 (6 bases). CDR1 and CDR2 (germline): SGHAT, FQNNGV. This CDR3 has 17 amino acids. V lost 0 bases and J lost 2, with 17 bases in between. The CDR3 here is CASSLDPGTSFPYEQYV. The CDR3 bases are TGTGCCAGCAGCTTAGATCCCGGGACAAGCTTCCCCTACGAGCAGTACGTC.

The chain recombines TRBV12-5 with TRBJ2-7, with D possibly matching TRBD1 (7 bases). Trimming pared 6 bases from V and 3 bases from J, leaving 18 bases between. Germline assignment: CDR1 LGHNT and CDR2 FRNRAP. There are 15 residues in the CDR3. The CDR3 protein is CASGLRDRRGYEQYF. As DNA, the CDR3 is TGTGCTAGTGGACTGCGGGACAGACGTGGCTACGAGCAGTACTTC. The variable domain in full, with the rest retrieved from reference TRBV12-5 and TRBJ2-7, is DARVTQTPRHKVTEMGQEVTMRCQPILGHNTVFWYRQTMMQGLELLAYFRNRAPLDDSGMPKDRFSAEMPDATLATLKIQPSEPRDSAVYFCASGLRDRRGYEQYFGPGTRLTVT.

This clonotype was observed many times. The germline gene is not matched at one end of the junction; a read error may be the cause. The rearrangement uses TRBV5-1 and TRBJ2-5; 7 positions match TRBD1. The CDR3 runs 12 residues. In germline, CDR1 is SGHRS, CDR2 YFSETQ. The CDR3 DNA sequence: TGCGCCAGCAGCCCAGACAGGGCCCCAGAAGACTTC. Translated, it gives CASSPDRAPEDF. The full variable domain, rest sourced from reference TRBV5-1 and TRBJ2-5, is KAGVTQTPRYLIKTRGQQVTLSCSPISGHRSVSWYQQTPGQGLQFLFEYFSETQRNKGNFPGRFSGRQFSNSRSEMNVSTLELGDSALYLCASSPDRAPEDFGPGTRLLVL.

This clonotype was counted only a few times. The chain combines TRBV20-1 with TRBJ2-7; 7 nucleotides line up with TRBD1. The CDR3 spans 13 residues. Per germline, CDR1 DFQATT and CDR2 SNEGSKA (reference sequence). J lost 5 bases, V lost 5 bases, and 9 bases had no gene match. The CDR3 reads CSALRRGQDEQYV. CDR3 nucleotide sequence: TGCAGTGCTCTAAGACGCGGACAGGACGAGCAGTACGTC.

V is TRBV5-1 and J is TRBJ2-1, with 7 bases aligning to TRBD1. CDR1 is SGHRS and CDR2 is YFSETQ in the germline V gene. J was trimmed by 12 bases and V by 4 bases; bases with no gene match: 4. The CDR3 runs to 11 residues. The CDR3 protein is CASSLSGGQFF. As DNA, the CDR3 is TGCGCCAGCAGCCTCTCAGGGGGGCAGTTCTTC. The variable domain in full, completed from reference TRBV5-1 and TRBJ2-1, reads KAGVTQTPRYLIKTRGQQVTLSCSPISGHRSVSWYQQTPGQGLQFLFEYFSETQRNKGNFPGRFSGRQFSNSRSEMNVSTLELGDSALYLCASSLSGGQFFGPGTRLTVL.

This chain connects TRBV27 to TRBJ1-1, with TRBD1 matching 8 bases. J gave up 3 bases and V 6 bases, and 6 bases lay outside the gene matches. CDR1 is MNHEY and CDR2 is SMNVEV in the germline V gene (reference sequence). CDR3 length equals 14 residues. CDR3 sequence reads: CASSSGGAHTEAFF. The CDR3 bases are TGTGCCAGCAGCTCAGGGGGCGCTCACACTGAAGCTTTCTTT.

This clonotype was counted between two and nine times. The chain uses TRBV7-2 and TRBJ1-6, with TRBD1 matching over 8 bases. The CDR3 extends over 13 amino acids. Germline V gene lookup returns CDR1 SGHTA and CDR2 FQGNSA. With 7 bases clipped from V and 13 bases from J, the junction kept 9 bases outside the gene matches. The CDR3, as DNA: TGTGCCAGCACCCTCTGGGACAGGTTCCCCCTCCACTTT. The encoded protein is CASTLWDRFPLHF.

This clonotype has just a few counts. V is TRBV10-3 and J is TRBJ1-6, with no clear D. The V end was cut by 4 bases, the J end by 5 bases, with 12 bases between. There are 15 residues in the CDR3. The germline CDR1 and CDR2 sequences are ENHRY and SYGVKD. CDR3 region: CAISVAIVNNSPLHF. In DNA, the CDR3 is TGTGCCATCAGTGTGGCGATTGTTAATAATTCACCCCTCCACTTT.

With respect to this clonotype: This may be a read error: a much more frequent sequence differs by one nucleotide. The chain joins TRBV12-3 or TRBV12-4 to TRBJ2-1; D may be TRBD1 (6 bases). Trimming cost V 1 base and J 5 bases, with 12 bases left between them. The CDR3 loop spans 15 amino acids. The CDR3 DNA reads as TGTGCCAGCAGTTTAGGGTACAGGGTAGACAATGAGCAGTTCTTC. This gives the protein CASSLGYRVDNEQFF.

The chain joins TRBV20-1 to TRBJ1-4; 8 nucleotides align to TRBD1. This CDR3 has 14 amino acids. Germline CDR1 reads DFQATT; CDR2 reads SNEGSKA (reference sequence). The J segment lost 6 bases and the V segment lost 2 bases, leaving 5 bases of the junction unmatched. CDR3 protein: CSARLSTGDEKLFF. The CDR3 coding sequence is TGCAGTGCTAGATTATCGACAGGGGATGAAAAACTGTTTTTT.

This clonotype was seen only a few times. The rearrangement joins TRBV7-2 to TRBJ2-7; 9 bases match TRBD1. Unmatched junction bases numbered 8, after V lost 3 bases and J lost 2 bases. The CDR3 is 16 amino acids. The V gene's germline CDR1 is SGHTA and CDR2 FQGNSA. The CDR3 is CASSFPGTGSPYEQYF. CDR3 sequence (DNA): TGTGCCAGCAGCTTCCCCGGGACAGGGTCCCCCTACGAGCAGTACTTC.

In its sample, this clonotype was seen many times. This chain connects TRBV4-1 to TRBJ2-7; D unclear. The CDR3 loop spans 15 amino acids. Germline V gives CDR1 MGHRA, CDR2 YSYEKL. V gave up 0 bases and J gave up 0 bases, with 9 bases separating them. CDR3 in amino acids: CASSQDLGNSYEQYF. For the CDR3, the DNA is TGCGCCAGCAGCCAAGATTTGGGTAACTCCTACGAGCAGTACTTC.

V gene TRBV18 combines with J gene TRBJ1-1; D is possibly TRBD1 (6 bases). Trimming removed 2 bases at V and 4 bases at J, with 11 bases between. In germline, CDR1 is KGHSH, CDR2 LQKENI. This CDR3 contains 14 residues. The CDR3 reads CASSPRGAPTEAFF. In DNA form, the CDR3 reads TGTGCCAGCTCACCAAGGGGGGCGCCCACTGAAGCTTTCTTT.

This clonotype appeared many times. The V call is TRBV7-2, the J call TRBJ2-2; D possibly matches TRBD1 or TRBD2 (5 bases each). This CDR3 has 15 residues. Trimming pared 5 bases from V and 0 bases from J, leaving 10 bases between. Looked up from germline, CDR1 is SGHTA and CDR2 is FQGNSA. The CDR3 DNA follows: TGTGCCAGCAGCCTCTGGGGGACGAACACCGGGGAGCTGTTTTTT. Translation: CASSLWGTNTGELFF.

The chain has TRBV4-1 and TRBJ1-2; possible D gene TRBD1, 5 bases. Germline V gene data show CDR1 as MGHRA and CDR2 as YSYEKL. The CDR3 consists of 15 residues. V was cut by 0 bases and J by 7 bases, with 15 bases left in between. The CDR3 DNA sequence: TGCGCCAGCAGCCAAGACGACAGTGGTGACTTTGGCTACACCTTC. This gives the protein CASSQDDSGDFGYTF.

The chain's CDR3 is CASSDQAGGIYNEQFF. As DNA, the CDR3 is TGTGCCAGCAGTGACCAAGCGGGGGGAATCTACAATGAGCAGTTCTTC. V usage is TRBV12-3 or TRBV12-4 and J usage is TRBJ2-1, with TRBD2 matching over 9 bases. The CDR3 runs 16 residues. The junction had 8 bases not matched to a gene; V was cut back by 5 bases and J by 3 bases.

This clonotype was detected a few times. The chain combines TRBV20-1 with TRBJ2-5; the match to TRBD1 covers 7 bases. Germline-derived CDR1 and CDR2 are DFQATT and SNEGSKA (reference sequence). V gave up 6 bases and J gave up 4 bases; unmatched junction bases: 8. The CDR3 is 13 amino acids. The CDR3: CSARQGSRETQYF. DNA for the CDR3: TGCAGTGCCCGACAGGGATCAAGAGAGACCCAGTACTTC.

This clonotype has just a few counts. This rearrangement joins TRBV12-3 or TRBV12-4 to TRBJ2-5, with no clear D. V shed 3 bases and J shed 0 bases, with 14 bases lying between them. The CDR3 covers 16 residues. CDR3 amino acids: CASSFLVWGNQETQYF. In nucleotides, the CDR3 is TGTGCCAGCAGTTTCTTAGTTTGGGGTAACCAAGAGACCCAGTACTTC.

To note about this clonotype: A read error may produce the germline difference seen at one junction end. CDR3 in DNA: TGTGCCGGCAGTTTCGATCGGAGCTCCTACAATGAGCAGTTCTTC. It specifies CAGSFDRSSYNEQFF. V usage is TRBV12-3 or TRBV12-4 and J usage is TRBJ2-1; unclear D gene. The CDR3 runs 15 residues.

The sample holds a few counts of this clonotype. The chain combines TRBV30 with TRBJ1-1; weak D call: TRBD1 (5 bases). From germline, CDR1 is GTSNPN and CDR2 SVGIG (reference sequence). The CDR3 sequence is 13 residues long. With 3 bases removed from V and 5 bases from J, the gap between germline ends came to 13 bases. The chain's CDR3 is CAWRWGLGTEAFF. The CDR3 nucleotides read TGTGCCTGGAGGTGGGGGTTAGGGACTGAAGCTTTCTTT.

This clonotype was recorded many times. The chain carries TRBV11-2 and TRBJ2-2, with 11 positions matching TRBD1. The CDR3 has 15 amino acids. J lost 3 bases, V lost 5 bases, and 2 bases had no gene match. Germline CDR1 is SGHAT and CDR2 is FQNNGV. CDR3: CASSRDRGYTGELFF. The CDR3 nucleotides read TGTGCCAGCAGCCGGGACAGGGGGTACACCGGGGAGCTGTTTTTT.